Listed here is a single T cell receptor (beta chain). These data belong to a study of early T cells in non-severe SARS-CoV-2 infection. TCRdb independently ran MiXCR on the 5' RACE reads; one entry per CDR3 protein. The data hold tens of thousands of distinct CDR3 sequences, with around 12% observed a single time. Between the trimmed V and J ends, which lost 3 bases and 4 bases, there was a span of 16 bases. Germline-derived CDR1 and CDR2 are MDHEN and SYDVKM. The CDR3 has 15 amino acids. The source was whole blood, collected at baseline. The chain recombines TRBV28 with TRBJ2-7; weak D call: TRBD1 (5 bases). This TCR was sampled from an adult who was a healthcare worker with PCR-confirmed SARS-CoV-2 infection or an uninfected control (not recorded which). The CDR3 region is CASSLGRVKGYEQYF. The CDR3 nucleotides read TGTGCCAGCAGTTTGGGTAGGGTAAAGGGGTACGAGCAGTACTTC.